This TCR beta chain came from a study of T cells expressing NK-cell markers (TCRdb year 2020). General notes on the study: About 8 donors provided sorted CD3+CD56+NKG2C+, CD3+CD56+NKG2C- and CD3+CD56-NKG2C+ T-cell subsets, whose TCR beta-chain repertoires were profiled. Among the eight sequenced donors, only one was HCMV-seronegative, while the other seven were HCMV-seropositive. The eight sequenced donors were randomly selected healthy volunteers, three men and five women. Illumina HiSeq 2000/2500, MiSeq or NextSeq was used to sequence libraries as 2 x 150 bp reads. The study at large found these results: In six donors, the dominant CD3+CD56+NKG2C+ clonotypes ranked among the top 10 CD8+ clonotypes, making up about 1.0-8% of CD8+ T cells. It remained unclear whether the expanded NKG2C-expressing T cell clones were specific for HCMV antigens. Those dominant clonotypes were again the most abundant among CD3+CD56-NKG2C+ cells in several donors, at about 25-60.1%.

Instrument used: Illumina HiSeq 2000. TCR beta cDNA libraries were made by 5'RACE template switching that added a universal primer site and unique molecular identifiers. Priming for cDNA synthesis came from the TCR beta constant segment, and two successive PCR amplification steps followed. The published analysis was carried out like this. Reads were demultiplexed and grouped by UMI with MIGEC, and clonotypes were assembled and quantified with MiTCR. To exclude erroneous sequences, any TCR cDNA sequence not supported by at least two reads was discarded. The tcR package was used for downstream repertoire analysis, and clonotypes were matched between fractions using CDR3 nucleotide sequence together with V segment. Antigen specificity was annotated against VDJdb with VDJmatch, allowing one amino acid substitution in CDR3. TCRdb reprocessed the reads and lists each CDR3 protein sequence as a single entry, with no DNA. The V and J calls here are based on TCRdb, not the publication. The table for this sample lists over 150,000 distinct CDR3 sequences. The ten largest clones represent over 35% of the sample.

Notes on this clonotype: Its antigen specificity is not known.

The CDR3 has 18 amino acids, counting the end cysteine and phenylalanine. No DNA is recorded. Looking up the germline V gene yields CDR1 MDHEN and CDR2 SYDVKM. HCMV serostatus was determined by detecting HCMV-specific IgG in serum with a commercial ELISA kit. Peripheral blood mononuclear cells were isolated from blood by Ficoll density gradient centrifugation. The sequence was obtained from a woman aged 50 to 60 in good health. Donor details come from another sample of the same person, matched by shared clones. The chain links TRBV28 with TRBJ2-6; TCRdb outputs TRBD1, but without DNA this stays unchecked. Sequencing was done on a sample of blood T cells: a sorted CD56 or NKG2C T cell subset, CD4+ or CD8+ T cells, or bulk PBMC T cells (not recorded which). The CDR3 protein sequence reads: CASTSNPTGLSGANVLTF.